The 14 T cell receptor beta chains given below trace back to one sample, sequenced in a study of Ad26.COV2.S vaccination and SARS-CoV-2 variants. Here immunoSEQ multiplex PCR was the method, and the copy in TCRdb shows in-frame clones only, minus some. The table records around 310,000 clones, 75% to 90% of them present only once. The treatment: around 19 received Ad26.COV2.S at low or high dose, single or two shots; five or six received placebo; per-sample allocation not given. Each sample was drawn 63 days after the first injection (of vaccine or placebo). The sample consisted of peripheral blood, taken in a trial of Ad26.COV2.S vaccine versus placebo. The receptors shown here come from a person between 18 and 59 years old who received the Ad26.COV2.S COVID-19 vaccine or a placebo.

The chain links TRBV7-2 to TRBJ1-5, with unresolved D. CDR3 length: 15 residues. V was pared by 1 base and J by 2 bases, with 9 bases between. Germline CDR1 and CDR2: SGHTA and FQGNSA. The CDR3 loop reads CASSLGDAGNQPQHF. The CDR3 DNA sequence: TGTGCCAGCAGCTTAGGGGATGCGGGCAATCAGCCCCAGCATTTT.

The chain is built from TRBV6-5 and TRBJ2-5, with a tentative D call TRBD2 (5 bases). The germline V and J ends were trimmed by 5 bases and 1 base, with 11 bases remaining between them. Germline loops: CDR1 MNHEY, CDR2 SVGAGI. CDR3 size: 14 residues. CDR3 in amino acids: CASSHTSPQETQYF. The CDR3 nucleotides are TGTGCCAGCAGTCATACTAGTCCCCAAGAGACCCAGTACTTC.

The rearrangement links TRBV19 to TRBJ1-3; no definite D call. V shed 6 bases and J shed 7 bases, with 16 bases lying between them. The CDR3 has 14 amino acids. The germline gives CDR1 LNHDA, CDR2 SQIVND (reference sequence). The CDR3, as DNA: TGTGCCAGTAGCCGGCGGGCAGTGGGGAACACCATATATTTT. Residues: CASSRRAVGNTIYF.

This chain links TRBV13 with TRBJ2-7; D uncertain. CDR1 and CDR2 from the germline V gene are PRHDT and FYEKMQ (reference sequence). This CDR3 spans 12 amino acids. The V gene lost 3 bases and the J gene lost 5 bases, with 8 bases spanning the gap. CDR3 region: CASSFIGNEQYV. In DNA, the CDR3 is TGTGCCAGCAGCTTCATAGGTAACGAGCAGTACGTC.

CDR3 sequence reads: CASSFGTNKETQYF. DNA for the CDR3: TGTGCCAGCAGCTTCGGGACTAACAAAGAGACCCAGTACTTC. This rearrangement joins TRBV11-3 to TRBJ2-5; 7 positions match TRBD2. The junction had 4 bases not matched to a gene; V was cut back by 3 bases and J by 3 bases. The germline V gene has CDR1 SGHNT and CDR2 YENEEA. The CDR3 loop spans 14 amino acids.

The chain joins TRBV6-4 to TRBJ2-3; 12 nucleotides line up with TRBD2. CDR1 is MRHNA, CDR2 SNTAGT, per germline. This CDR3 region has 14 residues. The V segment lost 4 bases and the J segment 6 bases; nucleotides outside the gene matches: 2. The CDR3 DNA is TGTGCCAGCAGTGGGGGGACTAGCGGGGATACGCAGTATTTT. It translates to CASSGGTSGDTQYF.

V and J are TRBV3-1 (or the pseudogene TRBV3-2) and TRBJ1-1, with 10 bases aligning to TRBD1. The CDR3 loop spans 15 amino acids. Per germline, CDR1 LGHDT and CDR2 YNNKEL (reference sequence). After removal of 1 base from V and 5 bases from J, the junction contained 4 bases not matched to a gene. This chain's CDR3 is CASSQGTGGSTEAFF. In DNA form, the CDR3 reads TGTGCCAGCAGCCAAGGGACAGGGGGTTCGACTGAAGCTTTCTTT.

The V and J genes are TRBV11-3 and TRBJ2-3, with D possibly matching TRBD2 (5 bases). CDR3 length: 15 amino acids. V lost 5 bases and J 1 base, leaving 13 bases between the germline ends. Germline V CDR1 and CDR2: SGHNT, YENEEA. The CDR3, as DNA: TGTGCCAGCAGCCCCAGAGGGAAGGGCACAGATACGCAGTATTTT. It encodes CASSPRGKGTDTQYF.

The gene calls are TRBV10-1 and TRBJ1-1; 10 bases align to TRBD1. CDR1 and CDR2 (germline): WNHNN, SYGVQD (reference sequence). Trimming at V came to 0 bases and at J to 12 bases, leaving 7 bases not matched to a gene. The CDR3 totals 14 residues. The CDR3 is CASSESRGQGWSFF. CDR3 nucleotide sequence: TGCGCCAGCAGTGAGTCGAGGGGACAGGGGTGGTCTTTCTTT.

V usage is TRBV27 and J usage is TRBJ2-1; 7 nucleotides align to TRBD1. Germline V gene sequence: CDR1 MNHEY, CDR2 SMNVEV (reference sequence). CDR3 length equals 16 residues. Trimming took 6 bases from V and 4 from J; bases not matched to a gene: 12. The CDR3 bases are TGTGCCAGCAGCGGAACTTATGGGACAGCTTACAATGAGCAGTTCTTC. As protein: CASSGTYGTAYNEQFF.

The chain combines TRBV19 with TRBJ1-4; 7 bases line up with TRBD1. V shed 3 bases and J 8 bases; nucleotides not matched to a gene: 15. Germline CDR1 is LNHDA and CDR2 is SQIVND (reference sequence). CDR3 length equals 17 residues. The CDR3: CASSIYGTARIREKLFF. As DNA, the CDR3 is TGTGCCAGTAGTATCTACGGGACAGCTAGGATACGGGAAAAACTGTTTTTT.

The genes are TRBV19 and TRBJ2-2, with no clear D. The germline V gene encodes CDR1 LNHDA and CDR2 SQIVND (reference sequence). With 9 bases removed from V and 7 bases from J, the gap between germline ends came to 6 bases. The CDR3 spans 10 residues. The CDR3 loop reads CASGRGELFF. The CDR3 DNA reads as TGTGCCAGCGGACGCGGGGAGCTGTTTTTT.

The chain is built from TRBV29-1 and TRBJ2-5; 8 nucleotides line up with TRBD1. Germline V gene data show CDR1 as SQVTM and CDR2 as ANQGSEA. This CDR3 region has 13 residues. With 2 bases clipped from V and 4 bases from J, the junction kept 3 bases outside the gene matches. The chain's CDR3 is CSVEQGAGETQYF. The DNA of the CDR3 is TGCAGCGTTGAACAGGGGGCAGGAGAGACCCAGTACTTC.

The chain has TRBV30 and TRBJ1-1; no clear D gene. Germline CDR1 is GTSNPN and CDR2 is SVGIG (reference sequence). The length of the CDR3 is 16 residues. Trimming stripped 8 bases from V and 0 bases from J, with 22 bases between. CDR3 in amino acids: CAKTTRRKNMNTEAFF. CDR3 DNA sequence: TGTGCCAAAACAACAAGGAGAAAAAACATGAACACTGAAGCTTTCTTT. Combining the CDR3 with reference TRBV30 and TRBJ1-1 gives the whole variable domain SQTIHQWPATLVQPVGSPLSLECTVEGTSNPNLYWYRQAAGRGLQLLFYSVGIGQISSEVPQNLSASRPQDRQFILSSKKLLLSDSGFYLCAKTTRRKNMNTEAFFGQGTRLTVV.